This is a list of T cell receptor beta chains from one sample in a study of beta chain features in type 1 diabetes. Sequencing was performed with immunoSEQ multiplex PCR; in TCRdb, only in-frame clones are kept and a portion is missing. The repertoire includes 250,000 or so clones, 25% to 30% of them detected once, and 3% to 4% sits in the top ten. The sample comprised central memory CD4+ T cells from blood. The receptors shown here come from a man aged 25 to 40 in good health. The CDR3 runs from the conserved cysteine through the conserved F or W. Size is stated for part of the rows, as once, few or many counts, or as a class when the clone is expanded.

V gene	clone size	CDR3 length	CDR3 protein
TRBV20-1	few	11	CSARDPTGQHF
TRBV18	.	15	CASSQRLPETDTQYF
TRBV4-2	few	15	CASSSSGVNTGELFF
TRBV7-9	few	16	CASSLGLAENTGELFF
TRBV4-2	.	19	CASSHAQGGISSTNEKLFF
TRBV7-2	many	14	CASSLVGVIETQYF
TRBV7-2	.	14	CASSLDRVKNIQYF
TRBV27	few	11	CASSSGLQQFF
TRBV30	few	11	CAFGQTYEQYF
TRBV29-1	.	17	CSVSQTPGRRATYVSFF
TRBV30	.	14	CAWSHETVNYGYTF
TRBV6-5	few	15	CASSRAAPGQETQYF
TRBV20-1	.	11	CSAYHRGEAFF
TRBV14	few	14	CASSHPPSPIEAFF
TRBV7-9	.	17	CASSLARTESSNYGYTF
TRBV27	.	14	CASSPFPGDGSEYF
TRBV10-1	once	16	CASSPGENRGTDTQYF
TRBV5-4	.	15	CASSLRSGRAEEQYF
TRBV4-2	.	15	CASSPRASETDTQYF
TRBV11-1	few	14	CASSFRGGSYEQYF
TRBV6-5	.	14	CASIPRGGNTEAFF
TRBV29-1	.	15	CSVEDTAGSTDTQYF
TRBV30	few	12	CAWSVRFNEQFF
TRBV7-2	.	13	CASSLFLTGELFF
TRBV11-3	.	12	CASSRGPDTQYF
TRBV18	few	16	CASSPPGGGEYHGYTF
TRBV29-1	few	10	CSALLAEAFF
TRBV28	few	15	CASRKDRTSSYEQYF
TRBV25-1	few	13	CASKGQGLSIQYF
TRBV29-1	.	12	CSVAGGEGEQFF
TRBV6-5	.	15	CASSYDPGGSDTQYF
TRBV29-1	.	12	CSVRTGHYEQYF
TRBV7-6	few	14	CASSSLLGDNEQFF
TRBV9	.	15	CASSPQDRPGGTQYF
TRBV13	few	13	CASSLSRFDEQYF
TRBV18	.	14	CASSPPSDRITQYF